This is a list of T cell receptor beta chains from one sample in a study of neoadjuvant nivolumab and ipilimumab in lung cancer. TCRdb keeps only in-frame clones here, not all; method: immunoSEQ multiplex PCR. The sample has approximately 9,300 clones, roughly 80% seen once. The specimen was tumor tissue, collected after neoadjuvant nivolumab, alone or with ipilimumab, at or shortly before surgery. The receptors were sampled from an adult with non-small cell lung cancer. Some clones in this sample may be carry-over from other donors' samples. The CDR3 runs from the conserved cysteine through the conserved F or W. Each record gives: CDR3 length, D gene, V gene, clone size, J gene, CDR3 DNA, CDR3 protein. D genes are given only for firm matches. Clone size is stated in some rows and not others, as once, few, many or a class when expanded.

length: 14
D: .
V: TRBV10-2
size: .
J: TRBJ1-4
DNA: TGCGCCAGCAGTTCCGGAGTGGGGAATGAAAAACTGTTTTTT
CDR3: CASSSGVGNEKLFF

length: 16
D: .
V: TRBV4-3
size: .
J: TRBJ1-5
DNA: TGCGCCAGCAGCCAGTCGGTCAGGGACGGGGTTGGGCCCCAGCATTTT
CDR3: CASSQSVRDGVGPQHF

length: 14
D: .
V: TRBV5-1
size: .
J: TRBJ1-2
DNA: TGCGCCAGCAGCTTGGTCAACGGGGATTATGGCTACACCTTC
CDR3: CASSLVNGDYGYTF

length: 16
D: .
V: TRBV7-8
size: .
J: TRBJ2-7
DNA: TGTGCCAGCAGCTTAGCATTTAGACAGGACTCCTACGAGCAGTACTTC
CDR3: CASSLAFRQDSYEQYF

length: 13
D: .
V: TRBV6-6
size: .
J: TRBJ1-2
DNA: TGTGCCAGCAGTCCCGAACCCTTCTATGGCTACACCTTC
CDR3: CASSPEPFYGYTF

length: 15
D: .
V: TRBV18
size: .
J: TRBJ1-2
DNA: TGTGCCAGCTCACCACCGGGAGGGGCCGTCTATGGCTACACCTTC
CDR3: CASSPPGGAVYGYTF

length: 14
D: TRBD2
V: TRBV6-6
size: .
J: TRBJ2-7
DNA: TGTGCCAGCAGTTACAGCGGGGGGGCCGGCGAGCAGTACTTC
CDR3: CASSYSGGAGEQYF

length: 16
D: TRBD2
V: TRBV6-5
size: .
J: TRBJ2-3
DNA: TGTGCCAGCAGTTGGGCCGGGACTAGCGGCACAGATACGCAGTATTTT
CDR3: CASSWAGTSGTDTQYF

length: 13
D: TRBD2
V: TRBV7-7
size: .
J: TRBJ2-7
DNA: TGTGCTAGCAGTATAGCGGGCTCCTACGAGCAGTACTTC
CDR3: CASSIAGSYEQYF

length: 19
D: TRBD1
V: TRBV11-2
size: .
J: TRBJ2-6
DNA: TGTGCCAGCAGCCAGCTGACGCGGGACAGGGGCCGCGGGGCCAACGTCCTGACTTTC
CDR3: CASSQLTRDRGRGANVLTF

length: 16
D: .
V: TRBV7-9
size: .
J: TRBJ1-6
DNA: TGTGCCAGCAGCCCATCGGGCACTGGGGATAATTCACCCCTCCACTTT
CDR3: CASSPSGTGDNSPLHF

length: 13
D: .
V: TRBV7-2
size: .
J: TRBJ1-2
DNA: TGTGCCAGCAGCTTACAGGGGAGGGATGGCTACACCTTC
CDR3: CASSLQGRDGYTF

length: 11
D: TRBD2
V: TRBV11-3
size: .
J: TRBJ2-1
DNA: TGTGCCAGCATGGGGGGGGATGAGCAGTTCTTC
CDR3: CASMGGDEQFF

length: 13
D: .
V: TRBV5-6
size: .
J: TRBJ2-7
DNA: TGTGCCAGCAGCTTGGGGCAGTCCTACGAGCAGTACTTC
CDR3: CASSLGQSYEQYF

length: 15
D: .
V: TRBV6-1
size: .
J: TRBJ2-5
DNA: TGTGCCAGCAGTGAAAGGGGGGGATCGCAAGAGACCCAGTACTTC
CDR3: CASSERGGSQETQYF

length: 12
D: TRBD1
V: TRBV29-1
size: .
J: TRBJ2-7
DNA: TGCAGCGTCCCAGGGGGACCCTACGAGCAGTACTTC
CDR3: CSVPGGPYEQYF

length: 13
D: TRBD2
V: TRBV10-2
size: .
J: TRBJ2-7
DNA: TGCGCCAGCAGGACTAGCGGTAACTACGAGCAGTACTTC
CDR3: CASRTSGNYEQYF

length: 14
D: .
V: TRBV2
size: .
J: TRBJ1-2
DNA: TGTGCCAGCAGTGAAGCAGGGGCAGACTATGGCTACACCTTC
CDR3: CASSEAGADYGYTF

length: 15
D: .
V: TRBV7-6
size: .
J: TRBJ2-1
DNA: TGTGCCAGCAGCTCCGTAGGACAGTCCTACAATGAGCAGTTCTTC
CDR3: CASSSVGQSYNEQFF

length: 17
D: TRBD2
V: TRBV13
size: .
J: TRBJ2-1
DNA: TGTGCCAGCAGCCTACTAGCGGGAGTTCCCTCCTACAATGAGCAGTTCTTC
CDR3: CASSLLAGVPSYNEQFF

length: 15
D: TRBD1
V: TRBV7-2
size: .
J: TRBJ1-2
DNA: TGTGCCAGCAGCTTCCGGGACAGGGCTCACTATGGCTACACCTTC
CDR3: CASSFRDRAHYGYTF

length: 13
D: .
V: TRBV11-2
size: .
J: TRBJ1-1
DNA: TGTGCCAGCAGCTTAGAGGCGGGCACTGAAGCTTTCTTT
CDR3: CASSLEAGTEAFF

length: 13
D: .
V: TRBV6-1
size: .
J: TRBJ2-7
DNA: TGTGCCAGCAGGGGGACGGGGGACTACGAGCAGTACTTC
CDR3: CASRGTGDYEQYF

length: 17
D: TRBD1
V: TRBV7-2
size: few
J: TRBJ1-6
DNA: TGTGCCAGCACCATTAGACAGGGTAGCTCCTATAATTCACCCCTCCACTTT
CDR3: CASTIRQGSSYNSPLHF

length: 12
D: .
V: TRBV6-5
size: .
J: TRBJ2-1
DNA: TGTGCCAGCAGTTACTCAGGGCGGGAGCAGTTCTTC
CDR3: CASSYSGREQFF

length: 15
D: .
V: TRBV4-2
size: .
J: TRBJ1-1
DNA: TGTGCCAGCAGCCAAGAGGAGACGGGGCACACTGAAGCTTTCTTT
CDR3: CASSQEETGHTEAFF

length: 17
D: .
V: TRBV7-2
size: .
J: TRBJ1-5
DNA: TGTGCCAGCAGGGAGAGGGGGACAAGTTTCACCAATCAGCCCCAGCATTTT
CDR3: CASRERGTSFTNQPQHF

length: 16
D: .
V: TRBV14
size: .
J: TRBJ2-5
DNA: TGTGCCAGCAGCCAACCCGGGAATCCGAATCGAGAGACCCAGTACTTC
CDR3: CASSQPGNPNRETQYF

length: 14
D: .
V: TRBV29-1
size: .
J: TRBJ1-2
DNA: TGCAGCGGGGGAGGGGGTAATTCTAACTATGGCTACACCTTC
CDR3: CSGGGGNSNYGYTF